A single T cell receptor beta chain is shown here with its context. The target antigen is unknown. V was clipped by 2 bases and J by 0 bases, with 14 bases between them. CDR1 is MNHNS and CDR2 is SASEGT in the germline V gene. The CDR3 is 16 residues long. It was autoimmune disease history or systemic immunosuppression that excluded patients. Peripheral blood came from all dose cohorts at three timepoints. This specimen comes from a study of OX40 agonist ivuxolimab in advanced cancers. Turning to the study itself: Partial responses were achieved by three patients, of whom one had hepatocellular carcinoma and two had cutaneous melanoma. Whole-study results and caveats: Clonal expansion was seen in CD4+ and CD8+ blood T cells by week 6 at 0.1 to 3.0 mg/kg.

Using immunoSEQ multiplex PCR, the repertoire was profiled, and TCRdb retains in-frame clones only, with some absent. This table holds about 110,000 clones, under 95% found once. The sequencing here drew on CD4+ or CD8+ T cells sorted from blood, taken in a trial of the OX40 agonist ivuxolimab. The genes are TRBV6-1 and TRBJ2-7; D possibly corresponds to TRBD2 (6 bases). This TCR derives from an adult with an advanced solid tumor such as melanoma, head and neck, liver or kidney cancer. The CDR3 region is CASSEKVADRSYEQYF. The CDR3 nucleotides are TGTGCCAGCAGTGAAAAGGTAGCGGACCGCTCCTACGAGCAGTACTTC.